The source of this T cell receptor (beta chain) is a study of cytomegalovirus exposure and HLA in healthy donors. Overall study findings and caveats: Later analysis found that TCR beta chains associated with HLA were more clonally expanded than other, equally common chains.

Researchers ran the PCR with 60 Vbeta and 13 Jbeta primers. The method was immunoSEQ multiplex PCR; TCRdb's version includes in-frame clones alone and lacks a portion of them. The sample consists of roughly 160,000 clones, 82% of them appearing once. Note on this clone: Its specificity is unknown.

Trimming took off 2 bases at V and 1 base at J, with 7 bases between the two ends. There are 14 residues in the CDR3. Germline values: CDR1 SGHTA, CDR2 FQGNSA. Material: PBMCs. The TCR was taken from a male donor in good health and CMV-seropositive. The gene calls are TRBV7-2 and TRBJ2-3; D gene unclear. CDR3 coding DNA: TGTGCCAGCAGCTTACGAAGCGGCACAGATACGCAGTATTTT. Protein: CASSLRSGTDTQYF.